This T cell receptor beta chain is drawn from a study of spatial heterogeneity in lung cancer. For the study at large: In cases with available follow-up PBMC samples, these were sequenced at a median of roughly two years after resection.

As to time point: blood at routine non-recurrence follow-up after resection. Whole RNA from tumor, nontumor lung or frozen PBMC was sequenced unsorted. This clonotype was recorded a few times. Every TCR cDNA molecule bore a unique molecular identifier. TCRdb independently ran MiXCR on the 5' RACE reads; one entry per CDR3 protein. The repertoire consists of about 52,000 distinct CDR3 sequences, with 7.4% occurring once and the leading ten covering less than 45%. The sequenced sample was PBMCs, obtained at follow-up. The clonotype was recovered from a female donor with early-stage non-small cell lung cancer.

The CDR3 loop is CASSDNGGVYGYTF. The CDR3 DNA is TGTGCCAGCAGTGATAATGGGGGGGTCTATGGCTACACCTTC. V gene TRBV12-3 or TRBV12-4 combines with J gene TRBJ1-2; a possible D gene is TRBD1 (5 bases). Between the trimmed V and J ends, which lost 5 bases and 4 bases, there was a span of 14 bases. CDR3 length: 14 amino acids.